The clone carrying this TCR beta chain was seen at least ten times. TCRdb reprocessed the 5' RACE reads via MiXCR and lists one record per CDR3 protein. Among around 250,000 distinct CDR3 sequences listed, over 5% were seen once. In germline, CDR1 is SQVTM, CDR2 ANQGSEA. The CDR3 consists of 14 residues. The ends were cut back, 6 bases at V and 2 bases at J, with 17 bases in the middle. This entry is derived from a study of identical twins. This sample was shared with a second study, whose subject was T cells expressing NK-cell markers.

Source material: CD8+ T cells sorted from blood. The source of this sequence is a woman younger than 35 in good health. J is TRBJ2-7 and V is TRBV29-1; D may be TRBD1 or TRBD2 (5 bases each). The CDR3 spells CSVVQATLAYEQYF. The CDR3 region has the DNA TGCAGCGTCGTACAGGCGACACTAGCCTACGAGCAGTACTTC.